This is a list of T cell receptor beta chains from one sample in a study of shared clonotypes between healthy human individuals. Generated by immunoSEQ multiplex PCR, the TCRdb table keeps only in-frame clones and is missing some. Of about a million clones in the sample, 70% to 80% are singletons; the top ten hold 0.85% to 1%. The sample taken for sequencing was memory CD4+ T cells from PBMCs. The receptor source for this set is a man younger than 35 in good health. Some clones in this sample may be carry-over from other donors' samples. CDR3s include the opening cysteine and the closing phenylalanine or tryptophan.

v_call,cdr3_aa
TRBV10-3,CAISESAGVGNTEAFF
TRBV9,CASSPREGSLVHTTYEQYF
TRBV13,CASSLGRQNPYEQYF
TRBV5-1,CASSLTPIGTGDEKLFF
TRBV5-8,CASSLASGDTQYF
TRBV18,CASSRDLNTEAFF
TRBV10-3,CAISVPHPSTDTQYF
TRBV20-1,CSPVIGETQYF
TRBV18,CASSPEGRGGDTQYF
TRBV28,CASLPATGAGGNYGYTF
TRBV10-3,CAISEWASGVQETQYF
TRBV4-3,CASSQDRGTSRGEKLFF
TRBV28,CASSPRTSGNGYTF
TRBV5-1,CASSLTFRQGGGNTIYF
TRBV10-3,CAISDSSTGSSYEQYF
TRBV5-1,CASSVQGSYEQYF
TRBV7-2,CASSLYGLAGYNEQFF
TRBV27,CASSFNGRNTEAFF
TRBV19,CASSIQGRNTQYF
TRBV6-5,CASSLAGGLNTQYF
TRBV28,CASSLRYRSWTEAFF
TRBV11-2,CASSSKPGHENTEAFF
TRBV7-2,CASSLEAPPGTQYF
TRBV29-1,CSVAWLAKQETQYF
TRBV6-1,CASSVDGQTIYGYTF
TRBV7-9,CASSLAYPYEQYF
TRBV5-1,CASSPEGGAYYNEQFF
TRBV2,CASTQLAEQYF
TRBV6-1,CASSEGTTKYF
TRBV18,CASSPLGGNTEAFF
TRBV5-1,CASSTQLGNEQFF
TRBV21-1,CASSIGRLSASGNTIYF
TRBV6-6,CASSYSVSNQIGQYF